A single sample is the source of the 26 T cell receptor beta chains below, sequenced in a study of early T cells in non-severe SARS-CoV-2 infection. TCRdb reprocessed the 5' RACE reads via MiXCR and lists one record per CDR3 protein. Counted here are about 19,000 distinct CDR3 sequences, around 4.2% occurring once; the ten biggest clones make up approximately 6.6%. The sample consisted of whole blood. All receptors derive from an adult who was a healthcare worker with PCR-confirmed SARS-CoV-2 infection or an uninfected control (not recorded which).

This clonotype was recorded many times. CDR3 amino acids: CASSPRVTSPTEAFF. CDR3 bases: TGTGCCAGCAGCCCCCGGGTCACCTCCCCAACTGAAGCTTTCTTT. The chain recombines TRBV7-8 with TRBJ1-1, with D uncertain. V was cut by 5 bases and J by 5 bases, with 18 bases left in between. The CDR3 sequence is 15 residues long. Germline CDR1 is SGHVS and CDR2 is FQNEAQ.

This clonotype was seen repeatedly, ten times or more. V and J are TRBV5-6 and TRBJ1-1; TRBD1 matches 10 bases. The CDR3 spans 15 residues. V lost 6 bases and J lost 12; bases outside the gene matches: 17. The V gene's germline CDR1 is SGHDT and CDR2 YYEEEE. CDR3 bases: TGTGCCAGCACTGATGTGGGGACAGGGGTTCGTAAGTCTTTCTTT. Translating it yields CASTDVGTGVRKSFF. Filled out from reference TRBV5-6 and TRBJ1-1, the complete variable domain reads DAGVTQSPTHLIKTRGQQVTLRCSPKSGHDTVSWYQQALGQGPQFIFQYYEEEERQRGNFPDRFSGHQFPNYSSELNVNALLLGDSALYLCASTDVGTGVRKSFFGQGTRLTVV.

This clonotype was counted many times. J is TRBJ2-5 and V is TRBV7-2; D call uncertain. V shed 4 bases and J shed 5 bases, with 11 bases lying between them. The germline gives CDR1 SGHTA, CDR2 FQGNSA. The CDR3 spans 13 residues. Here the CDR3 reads CASSYPWMETQYF. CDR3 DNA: TGTGCCAGCAGCTACCCCTGGATGGAGACCCAGTACTTC.

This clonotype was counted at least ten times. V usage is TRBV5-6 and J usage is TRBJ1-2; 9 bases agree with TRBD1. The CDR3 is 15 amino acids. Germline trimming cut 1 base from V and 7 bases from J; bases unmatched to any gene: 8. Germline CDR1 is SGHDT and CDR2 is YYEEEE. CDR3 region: CASSLIGTGPPGYTF. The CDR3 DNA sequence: TGTGCCAGCAGCTTGATTGGGACAGGGCCTCCTGGCTACACCTTC. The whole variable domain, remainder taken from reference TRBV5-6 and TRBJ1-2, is DAGVTQSPTHLIKTRGQQVTLRCSPKSGHDTVSWYQQALGQGPQFIFQYYEEEERQRGNFPDRFSGHQFPNYSSELNVNALLLGDSALYLCASSLIGTGPPGYTFGSGTRLTVV.

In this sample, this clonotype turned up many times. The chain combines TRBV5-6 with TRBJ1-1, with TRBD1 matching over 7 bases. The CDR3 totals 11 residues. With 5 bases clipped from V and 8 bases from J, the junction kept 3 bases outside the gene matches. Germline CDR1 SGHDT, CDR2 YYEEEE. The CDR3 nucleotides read TGTGCCAGCAGAAAGGGACAGGAAGCTTTCTTT. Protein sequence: CASRKGQEAFF.

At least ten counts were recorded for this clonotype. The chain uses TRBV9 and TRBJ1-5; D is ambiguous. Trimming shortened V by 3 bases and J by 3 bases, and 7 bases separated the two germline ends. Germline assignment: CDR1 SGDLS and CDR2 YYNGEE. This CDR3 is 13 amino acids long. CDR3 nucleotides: TGTGCCAGCAGCGCCTCTACCAATCAGCCCCAGCATTTT. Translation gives CASSASTNQPQHF.

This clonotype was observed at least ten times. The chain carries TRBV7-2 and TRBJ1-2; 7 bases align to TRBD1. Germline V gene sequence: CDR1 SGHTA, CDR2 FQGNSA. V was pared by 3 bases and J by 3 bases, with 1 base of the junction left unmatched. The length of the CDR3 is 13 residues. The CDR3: CASSFTGDYGYTF. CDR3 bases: TGTGCCAGCAGCTTCACAGGGGACTATGGCTACACCTTC.

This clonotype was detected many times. The CDR3 sequence: CASSLFGGNSGNTIYF. CDR3 in DNA: TGTGCCAGCAGCTTATTCGGGGGAAACTCTGGAAACACCATATATTTT. The chain has TRBV7-2 and TRBJ1-3, with a possible D match to TRBD1 (5 bases). Trimming took 2 bases from V and 0 from J, leaving 11 bases between them. CDR3 length: 16 residues. Germline-derived CDR1 and CDR2 are SGHTA and FQGNSA.

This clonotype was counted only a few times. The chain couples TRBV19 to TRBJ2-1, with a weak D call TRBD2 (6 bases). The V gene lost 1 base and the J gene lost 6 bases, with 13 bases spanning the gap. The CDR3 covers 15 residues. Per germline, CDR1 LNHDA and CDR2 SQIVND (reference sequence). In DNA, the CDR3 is TGTGCCAGTAGTATAGGCCTCATGGGGGGCAATGAGCAGTTCTTC. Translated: CASSIGLMGGNEQFF.

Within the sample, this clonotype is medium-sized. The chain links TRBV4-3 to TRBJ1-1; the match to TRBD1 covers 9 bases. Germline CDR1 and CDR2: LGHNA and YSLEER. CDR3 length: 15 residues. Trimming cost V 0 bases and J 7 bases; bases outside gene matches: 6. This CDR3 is CASSQDVGTGSEAFF. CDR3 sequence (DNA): TGCGCCAGCAGCCAAGATGTCGGGACAGGGAGTGAAGCTTTCTTT.

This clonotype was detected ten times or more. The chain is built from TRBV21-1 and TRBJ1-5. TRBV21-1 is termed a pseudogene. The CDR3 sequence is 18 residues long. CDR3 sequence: CASSKRLKTQPFNQPQHF. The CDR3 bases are TGTGCCAGCAGCAAAAGGTTGAAGACACAACCGTTCAATCAGCCCCAGCATTTT.

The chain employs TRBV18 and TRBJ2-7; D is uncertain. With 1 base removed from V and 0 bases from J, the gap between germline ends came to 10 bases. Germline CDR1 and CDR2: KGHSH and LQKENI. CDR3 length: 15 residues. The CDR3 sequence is CASSPLHTDSYEQYF. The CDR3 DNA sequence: TGTGCCAGCTCACCACTTCACACCGACTCCTACGAGCAGTACTTC.

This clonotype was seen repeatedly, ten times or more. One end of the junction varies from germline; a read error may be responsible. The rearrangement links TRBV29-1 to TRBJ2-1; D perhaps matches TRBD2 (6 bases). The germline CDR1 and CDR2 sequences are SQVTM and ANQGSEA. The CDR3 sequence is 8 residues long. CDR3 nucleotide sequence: TGCAGCGTTGAGCGACTAGGATTC. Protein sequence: CSVERLGF.

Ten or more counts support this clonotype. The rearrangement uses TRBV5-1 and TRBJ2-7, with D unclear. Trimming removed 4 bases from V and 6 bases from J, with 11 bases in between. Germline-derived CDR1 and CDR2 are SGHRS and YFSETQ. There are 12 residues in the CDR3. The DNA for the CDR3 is TGCGCCAGCAGCCTACACGGCGGCGAGCAGTACTTC. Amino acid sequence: CASSLHGGEQYF.

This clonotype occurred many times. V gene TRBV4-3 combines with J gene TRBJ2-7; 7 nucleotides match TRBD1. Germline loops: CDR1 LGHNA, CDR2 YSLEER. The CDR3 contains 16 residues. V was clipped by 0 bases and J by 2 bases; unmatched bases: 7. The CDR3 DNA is TGCGCCAGCAGCCAAGATCTGGGGACAGTAGCCTACGAGCAGTACTTC. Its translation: CASSQDLGTVAYEQYF.

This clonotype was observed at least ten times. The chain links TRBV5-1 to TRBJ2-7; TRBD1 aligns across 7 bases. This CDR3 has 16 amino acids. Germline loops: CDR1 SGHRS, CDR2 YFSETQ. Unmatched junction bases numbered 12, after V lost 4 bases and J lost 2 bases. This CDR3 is CASSPRTGGMAYEQYF. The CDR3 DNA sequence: TGCGCCAGCAGCCCCCGGACAGGCGGCATGGCCTACGAGCAGTACTTC.

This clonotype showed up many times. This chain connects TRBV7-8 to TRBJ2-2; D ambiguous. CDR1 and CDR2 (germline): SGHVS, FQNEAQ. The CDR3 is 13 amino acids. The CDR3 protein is CVIEEMNTGELFF. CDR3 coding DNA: TGTGTCATAGAGGAGATGAACACCGGGGAGCTGTTTTTT.

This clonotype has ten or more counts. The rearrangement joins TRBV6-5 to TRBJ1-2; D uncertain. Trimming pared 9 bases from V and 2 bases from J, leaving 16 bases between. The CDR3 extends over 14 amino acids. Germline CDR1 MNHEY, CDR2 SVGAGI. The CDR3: CASTRTIRNYGYTF. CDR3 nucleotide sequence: TGTGCCAGTACTAGGACCATTCGCAACTATGGCTACACCTTC.

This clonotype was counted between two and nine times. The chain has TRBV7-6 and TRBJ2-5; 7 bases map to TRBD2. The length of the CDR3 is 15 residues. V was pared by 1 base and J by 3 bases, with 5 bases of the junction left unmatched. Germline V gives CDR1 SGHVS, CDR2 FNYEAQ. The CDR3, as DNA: TGTGCCAGCAGCTTAGGGCAGGGAGGGGAAGAGACCCAGTACTTC. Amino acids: CASSLGQGGEETQYF.

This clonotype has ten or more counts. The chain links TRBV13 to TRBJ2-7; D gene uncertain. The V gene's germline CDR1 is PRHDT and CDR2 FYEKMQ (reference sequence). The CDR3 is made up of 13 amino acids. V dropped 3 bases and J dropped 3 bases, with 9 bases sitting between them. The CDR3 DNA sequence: TGTGCCAGCAGCTTGAACCTCTTCTACGAGCAGTACTTC. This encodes CASSLNLFYEQYF.

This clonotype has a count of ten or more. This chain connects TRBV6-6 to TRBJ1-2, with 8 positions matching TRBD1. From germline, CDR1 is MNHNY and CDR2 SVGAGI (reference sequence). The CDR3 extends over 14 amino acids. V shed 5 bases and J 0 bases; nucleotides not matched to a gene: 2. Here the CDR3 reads CASSPGQANYGYTF. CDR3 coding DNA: TGTGCCAGCAGTCCGGGACAGGCTAACTATGGCTACACCTTC.

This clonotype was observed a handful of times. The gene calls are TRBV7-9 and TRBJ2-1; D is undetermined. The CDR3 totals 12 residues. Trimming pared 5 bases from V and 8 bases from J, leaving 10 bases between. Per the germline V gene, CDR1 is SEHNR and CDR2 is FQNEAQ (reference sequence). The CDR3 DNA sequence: TGTGCCAGCAGCCGGTGGACGGATGAGCAGTTCTTC. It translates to CASSRWTDEQFF.

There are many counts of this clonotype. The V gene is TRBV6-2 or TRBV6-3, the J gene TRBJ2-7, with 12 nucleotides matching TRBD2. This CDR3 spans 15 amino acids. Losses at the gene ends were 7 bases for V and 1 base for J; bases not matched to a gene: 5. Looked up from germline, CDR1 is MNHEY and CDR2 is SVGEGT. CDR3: CASTPGLAGSYEQYF. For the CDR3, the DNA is TGTGCCAGCACACCCGGACTAGCGGGGTCCTACGAGCAGTACTTC.

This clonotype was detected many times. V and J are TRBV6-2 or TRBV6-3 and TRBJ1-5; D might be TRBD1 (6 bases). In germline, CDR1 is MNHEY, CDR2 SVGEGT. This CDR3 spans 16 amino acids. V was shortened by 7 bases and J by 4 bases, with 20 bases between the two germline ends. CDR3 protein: CASNRNQGISNQPQHF. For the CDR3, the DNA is TGTGCCAGCAACCGAAACCAGGGGATAAGTAATCAGCCCCAGCATTTT.

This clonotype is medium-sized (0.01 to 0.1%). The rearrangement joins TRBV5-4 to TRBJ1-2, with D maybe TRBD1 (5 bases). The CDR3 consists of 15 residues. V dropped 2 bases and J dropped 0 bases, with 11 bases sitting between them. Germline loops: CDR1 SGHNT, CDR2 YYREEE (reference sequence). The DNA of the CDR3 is TGTGCCAGCAGCTTTGGACAAACGACTAACTATGGCTACACCTTC. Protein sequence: CASSFGQTTNYGYTF.

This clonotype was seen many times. The CDR3 sequence: CSAEGINKETQYF. CDR3 DNA sequence: TGCAGCGCAGAGGGAATAAACAAAGAGACCCAGTACTTC. V is TRBV20-1 and J is TRBJ2-5; D perhaps matches TRBD2 (5 bases). CDR3 length equals 13 residues. CDR1 DFQATT and CDR2 SNEGSKA come from the germline V gene (reference sequence).